This T cell receptor (beta chain) was identified in a study of T cell changes during pregnancy in multiple sclerosis. CDR1 and CDR2 from the germline V gene are MNHEY and SMNVEV (reference sequence). Trimming cost V 4 bases and J 7 bases, with 17 bases left between them. The CDR3 covers 15 residues. Clones were sequenced by immunoSEQ multiplex PCR, and TCRdb holds only the in-frame ones, with some missing. The sample has around 21,000 clones, about 88% seen once. The sample here was CD8+ T cells from peripheral blood mononuclear cells, taken after pregnancy. V usage is TRBV27 and J usage is TRBJ2-1, with a weak D call TRBD1 (5 bases). This sequence was found in a female donor in good health, enrolled as a control in a pregnancy study. The CDR3 sequence: CASSSTLSTENEQFF. Written as DNA, the CDR3 is TGTGCCAGCAGTTCAACCCTCTCGACAGAGAATGAGCAGTTCTTC.